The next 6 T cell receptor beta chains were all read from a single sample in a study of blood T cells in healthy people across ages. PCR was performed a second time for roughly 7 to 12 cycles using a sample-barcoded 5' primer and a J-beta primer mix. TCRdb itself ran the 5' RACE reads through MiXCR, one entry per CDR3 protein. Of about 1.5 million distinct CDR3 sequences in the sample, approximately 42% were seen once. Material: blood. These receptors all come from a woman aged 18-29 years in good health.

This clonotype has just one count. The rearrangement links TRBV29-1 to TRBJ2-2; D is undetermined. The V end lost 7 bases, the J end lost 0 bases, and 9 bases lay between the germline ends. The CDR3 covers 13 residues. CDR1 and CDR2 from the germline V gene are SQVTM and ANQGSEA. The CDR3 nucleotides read TGCAGCGCCAAATCAACGAACACCGGGGAGCTGTTTTTT. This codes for CSAKSTNTGELFF.

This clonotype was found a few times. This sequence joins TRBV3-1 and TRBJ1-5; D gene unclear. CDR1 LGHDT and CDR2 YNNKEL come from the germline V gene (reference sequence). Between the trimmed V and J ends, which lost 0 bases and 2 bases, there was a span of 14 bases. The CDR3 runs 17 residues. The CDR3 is CASSQDPPLGGNQPQHF. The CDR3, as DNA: TGTGCCAGCAGCCAAGACCCTCCTCTCGGGGGCAATCAGCCCCAGCATTTT. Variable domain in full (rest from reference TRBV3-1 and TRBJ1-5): DTAVSQTPKYLVTQMGNDKSIKCEQNLGHDTMYWYKQDSKKFLKIMFSYNNKELIINETVPNRFSPKSPDKAHLNLHINSLELGDSAVYFCASSQDPPLGGNQPQHFGDGTRLSIL.

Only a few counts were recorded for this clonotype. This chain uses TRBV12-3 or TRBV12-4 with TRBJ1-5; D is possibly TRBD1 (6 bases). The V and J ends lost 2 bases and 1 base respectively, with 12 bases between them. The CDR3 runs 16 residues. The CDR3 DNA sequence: TGTGCCAGCAGTTTACGGGGGGGGCTAAGCAATCAGCCCCAGCATTTT. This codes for CASSLRGGLSNQPQHF.

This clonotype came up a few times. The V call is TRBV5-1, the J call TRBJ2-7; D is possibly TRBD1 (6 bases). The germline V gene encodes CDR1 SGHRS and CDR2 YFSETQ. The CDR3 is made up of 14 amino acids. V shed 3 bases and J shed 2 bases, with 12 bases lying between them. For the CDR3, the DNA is TGCGCCAGCAGCTCCTTGGACAGCACCTACGAGCAGTACTTC. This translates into CASSSLDSTYEQYF.

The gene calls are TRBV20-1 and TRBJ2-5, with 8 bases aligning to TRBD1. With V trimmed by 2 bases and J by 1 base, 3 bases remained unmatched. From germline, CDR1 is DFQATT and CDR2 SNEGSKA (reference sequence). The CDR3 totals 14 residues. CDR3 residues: CSARRTGTQETQYF. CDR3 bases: TGCAGTGCTAGAAGGACAGGGACCCAAGAGACCCAGTACTTC.

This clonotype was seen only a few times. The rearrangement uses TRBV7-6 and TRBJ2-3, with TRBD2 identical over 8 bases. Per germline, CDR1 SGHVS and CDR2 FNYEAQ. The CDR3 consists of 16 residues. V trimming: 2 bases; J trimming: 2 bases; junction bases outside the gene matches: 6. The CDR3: CASSLIGGGTTDTQYF. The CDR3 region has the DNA TGTGCCAGCAGCTTAATCGGCGGGGGGACCACAGATACGCAGTATTTT.